Sequencing of this T cell receptor (beta chain) was carried out in a study of T-cell memory formation after mild COVID-19. Study-level background: TCR clusters were largely donor specific. Study results and caveats: Confirmation was lacking for SARS-CoV-2 specificity of second-wave clones that peaked on day 37. The main location of contracting CD4+ clones was CM and EM, and that of contracting CD8+ clones was EMRA.

This clonotype was found a few times. Antigen unknown. CDR3 size: 16 residues. The germline V gene encodes CDR1 MDHEN and CDR2 SYDVKM. With 0 bases clipped from V and 1 base from J, the junction kept 4 bases outside the gene matches. MiXCR, run by TCRdb on the 5' RACE reads, gives a single entry per CDR3 protein. The sample records about 200,000 distinct CDR3 sequences, around 8.8% being singletons. The rearrangement joins TRBV28 to TRBJ1-1; TRBD1 matches at 8 bases. This receptor was obtained from a man aged 18 to 35 who had mild COVID-19 (a few samples of this study predate the infection). Cell type and time point are not known. The sequencing input was PBMCs or a T cell subset sorted from them (not recorded which). CDR3 sequence: CASSLWADRGNTEAFF. CDR3 DNA: TGTGCCAGCAGTTTATGGGCCGACAGGGGGAACACTGAAGCTTTCTTT.